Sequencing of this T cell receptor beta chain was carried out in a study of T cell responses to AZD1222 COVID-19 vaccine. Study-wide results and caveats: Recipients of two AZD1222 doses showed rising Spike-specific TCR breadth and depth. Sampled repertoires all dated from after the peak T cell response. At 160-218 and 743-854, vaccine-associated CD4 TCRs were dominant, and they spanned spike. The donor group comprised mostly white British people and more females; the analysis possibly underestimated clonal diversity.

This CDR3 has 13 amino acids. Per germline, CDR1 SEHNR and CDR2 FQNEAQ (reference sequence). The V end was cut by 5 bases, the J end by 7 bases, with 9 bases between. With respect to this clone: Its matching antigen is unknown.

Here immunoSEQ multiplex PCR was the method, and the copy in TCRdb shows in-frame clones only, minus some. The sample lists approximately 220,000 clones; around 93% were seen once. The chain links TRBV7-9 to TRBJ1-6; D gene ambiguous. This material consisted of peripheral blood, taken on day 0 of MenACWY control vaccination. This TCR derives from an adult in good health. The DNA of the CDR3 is TGTGCCAGCAGCGCCCGACTGAATTCACCCCTCCACTTT. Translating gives CASSARLNSPLHF. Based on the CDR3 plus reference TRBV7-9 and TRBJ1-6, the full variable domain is DTGVSQNPRHKITKRGQNVTFRCDPISEHNRLYWYRQTLGQGPEFLTYFQNEAQLEKSRLLSDRFSAERPKGSFSTLEIQRTEQGDSAMYLCASSARLNSPLHFGNGTRLTVT.